The sequence of this TCR beta chain was determined in a study of blood T cell repertoires in COVID-19. Study background: The origin of the acute and convalescent COVID-19 samples was the United States, Italy and Spain. Nucleic acid was either cDNA or gDNA, and it came from T cells, B-cell-depleted T cells, or PBMCs.

This CDR3 comprises 12 residues. V lost 5 bases to trimming and J lost 4 bases, with 9 bases between them. Original handling: Counts of nucleated cells, estimated from reference gene primer amplification, were obtained. Using immunoSEQ multiplex PCR, the repertoire was profiled, and TCRdb retains in-frame clones only, with some absent. V and J calls and clone size come straight from that table; D and trimming were deduced from the DNA. The sample comprises more than 250,000 clones, roughly nine tenths of which are singletons, and roughly 18% rests with the top ten. This study enrolled people aged roughly 18 to 100 from 20 to 25 US geographic areas.

Sequenced input: PBMCs or T cells enriched from blood (not recorded which). The chain carries TRBV12-3 or TRBV12-4 and TRBJ2-7; tentative D call: TRBD1 (6 bases). The source is a woman in her 30s who had recovered from COVID-19. CDR3 in amino acids: CASSTDRYEQYF. In nucleotides, the CDR3 is TGTGCCAGCAGTACCGACAGGTACGAGCAGTACTTC.